This T cell receptor beta chain was sequenced in a study of blood T cell repertoires in COVID-19. About the research overall: Samples taken during acute and convalescent COVID-19 were collected in the United States, Italy and Spain. Sources were T cells, B-cell-depleted T cells, or PBMCs; the material itself was cDNA or gDNA.

CDR1 LGHDT and CDR2 YNNKEL come from the germline V gene (reference sequence). Trimming took 2 bases from V and 0 from J, leaving 14 bases between them. The CDR3 contains 16 residues. This clone was observed a few times. Data came from immunoSEQ multiplex PCR; TCRdb stores just in-frame clones and leaves some out. The sample gives 150,000 or so clones, 75% to 80% of which show up once; approximately 9.4% is in the top ten. The V and J genes are TRBV3-1 (or the pseudogene TRBV3-2) and TRBJ2-7, with D perhaps matching TRBD2 (6 bases). This sequence was found in a woman between 50 and 59 years old with active or convalescent COVID-19. Material: peripheral blood. The CDR3 DNA reads TGTGCCAGCAGCCAATCACCGGGACTGATCTCCTACGAGCAGTACTTC. As protein: CASSQSPGLISYEQYF.